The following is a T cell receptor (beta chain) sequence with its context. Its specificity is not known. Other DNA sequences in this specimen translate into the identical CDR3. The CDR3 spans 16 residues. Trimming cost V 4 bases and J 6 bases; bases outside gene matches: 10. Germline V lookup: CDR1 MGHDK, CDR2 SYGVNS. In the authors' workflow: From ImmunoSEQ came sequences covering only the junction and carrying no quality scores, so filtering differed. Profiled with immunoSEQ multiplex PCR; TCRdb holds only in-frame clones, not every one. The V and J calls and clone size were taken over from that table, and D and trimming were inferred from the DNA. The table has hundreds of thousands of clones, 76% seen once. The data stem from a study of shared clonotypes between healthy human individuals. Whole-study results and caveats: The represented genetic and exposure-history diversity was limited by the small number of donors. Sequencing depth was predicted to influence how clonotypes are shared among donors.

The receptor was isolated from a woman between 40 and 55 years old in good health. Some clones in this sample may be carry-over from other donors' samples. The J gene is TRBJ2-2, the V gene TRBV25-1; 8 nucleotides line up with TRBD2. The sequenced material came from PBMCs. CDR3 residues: CASSGRLAGYAGELFF. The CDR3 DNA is TGTGCCAGCAGTGGTCGATTAGCGGGATACGCCGGGGAGCTGTTTTTT.